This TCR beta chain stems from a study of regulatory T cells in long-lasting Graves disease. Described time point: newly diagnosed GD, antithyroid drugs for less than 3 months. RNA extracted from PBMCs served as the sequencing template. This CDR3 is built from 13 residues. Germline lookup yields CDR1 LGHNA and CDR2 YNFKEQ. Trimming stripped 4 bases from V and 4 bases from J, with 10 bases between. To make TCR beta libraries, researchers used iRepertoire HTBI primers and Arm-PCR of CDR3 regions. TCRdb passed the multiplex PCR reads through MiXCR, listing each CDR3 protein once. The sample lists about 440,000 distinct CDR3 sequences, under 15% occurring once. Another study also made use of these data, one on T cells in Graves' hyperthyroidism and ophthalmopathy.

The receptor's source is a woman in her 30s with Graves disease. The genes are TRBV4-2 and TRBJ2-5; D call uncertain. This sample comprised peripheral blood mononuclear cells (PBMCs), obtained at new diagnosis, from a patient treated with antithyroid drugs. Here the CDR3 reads CASSRVETETQYF. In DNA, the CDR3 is TGTGCCAGCAGCCGCGTTGAGACAGAGACCCAGTACTTC.